One sample yielded the 31 T cell receptor beta chains listed below, sequenced in a study of Ad26.COV2.S vaccination and SARS-CoV-2 variants. Documented treatment: around 19 received Ad26.COV2.S at low or high dose, single or two shots; about 5 received placebo; per-sample allocation not given. It was on day 63 after the first vaccine or placebo injection that samples were taken. Profiling relied on immunoSEQ multiplex PCR, and the TCRdb table lists in-frame clones only, not all of them. Among 430,000 or so clones listed, 80% to 90% were seen once. The source material was peripheral blood, sampled in a trial of Ad26.COV2.S vaccine versus placebo. The source is a person aged 18-60 years who received the Ad26.COV2.S COVID-19 vaccine or a placebo.

This clone has a single count. The chain couples TRBV19 to TRBJ2-5; either TRBD1 or TRBD2 may supply D (5 bases each). Trimming pared 4 bases from V and 2 bases from J, leaving 14 bases between. This CDR3 contains 15 residues. CDR1 and CDR2 (germline): LNHDA, SQIVND (reference sequence). CDR3 sequence: CASSTTSGRQETQYF. CDR3 sequence (DNA): TGTGCCAGTAGTACGACCTCGGGACGGCAAGAGACCCAGTACTTC.

CDR3 sequence (DNA): TGTGCCAGCAGCAAAAATTATGGGACTCACCACCTAGGCGGCGAGCAGTACGTC. Amino acids: CASSKNYGTHHLGGEQYV. This chain connects TRBV21-1 to TRBJ2-7; TRBD2 is taken as the D call from the table, unchecked against the DNA. TRBV21-1 corresponds to a pseudogene. CDR3 length: 18 residues.

The V call is TRBV12-3 or TRBV12-4, the J call TRBJ2-1; D not resolved. CDR3 length: 13 amino acids. V dropped 3 bases and J dropped 5 bases, with 8 bases sitting between them. CDR3 in DNA: TGTGCCAGCAGTTTGGCCCGAGACAATGAGCAGTTCTTC. This gives the protein CASSLARDNEQFF.

The rearrangement links TRBV7-9 to TRBJ2-5, with D possibly being TRBD2 (5 bases). From germline, CDR1 is SEHNR and CDR2 FQNEAQ (reference sequence). The CDR3 has 14 residues. The V and J ends lost 3 bases and 5 bases respectively, with 13 bases between them. For the CDR3, the DNA is TGTGCCAGCAGCTTGGAGGTTCTTGAGGAGACCCAGTACTTC. Translated: CASSLEVLEETQYF. Supplemented by reference TRBV7-9 and TRBJ2-5, the full variable domain reads DTGVSQNPRHKITKRGQNVTFRCDPISEHNRLYWYRQTLGQGPEFLTYFQNEAQLEKSRLLSDRFSAERPKGSFSTLEIQRTEQGDSAMYLCASSLEVLEETQYFGPGTRLLVL.

The V and J genes are TRBV4-3 and TRBJ1-1, with D possibly matching TRBD1 (6 bases). Germline CDR1 LGHNA, CDR2 YSLEER. The V end was cut by 4 bases, the J end by 2 bases, with 11 bases between. This CDR3 has 14 residues. CDR3 sequence (DNA): TGCGCCAGCAGCCCGGCAGGGGTTAACACTGAAGCTTTCTTT. This gives the protein CASSPAGVNTEAFF.

V and J are TRBV19 and TRBJ1-1; D unclear. Trimming pared 8 bases from V and 2 bases from J, leaving 12 bases between. Per the germline V gene, CDR1 is LNHDA and CDR2 is SQIVND (reference sequence). The CDR3 covers 13 residues. CDR3 DNA: TGTGCCAGTGTGAACAGTCTCAACACTGAAGCTTTCTTT. This sequence encodes CASVNSLNTEAFF.

The CDR3 sequence: CASSIRDTNQPQHF. The CDR3 nucleotides are TGTGCCAGTAGTATCAGGGACACCAATCAGCCCCAGCATTTT. The chain combines TRBV19 with TRBJ1-5; a possible D gene is TRBD1 (6 bases). The germline gives CDR1 LNHDA, CDR2 SQIVND (reference sequence). Trimming shortened V by 3 bases and J by 3 bases, and 9 bases separated the two germline ends. CDR3 size: 14 residues.

The genes are TRBV4-1 and TRBJ1-2; D gene ambiguous. With 1 base removed from V and 7 bases from J, the gap between germline ends came to 10 bases. Germline CDR1 MGHRA, CDR2 YSYEKL. CDR3 length: 13 amino acids. The CDR3 nucleotides are TGCGCCAGCAGCCAAGTGAACGTATTTGGCTACACCTTC. Protein product: CASSQVNVFGYTF.

The chain joins TRBV27 to TRBJ2-7; weak D call: TRBD1 (6 bases). The CDR3 spans 17 residues. Germline CDR1 and CDR2: MNHEY and SMNVEV (reference sequence). With 8 bases removed from V and 2 bases from J, the gap between germline ends came to 25 bases. The CDR3 protein is CASGFFPSPSGAYEQYF. The CDR3 bases are TGTGCCAGCGGGTTTTTTCCTTCACCCTCAGGGGCCTACGAGCAGTACTTC.

Of note for this clone: The same CDR3 can be traced to other DNA sequences in this sample. The rearrangement links TRBV6-2 or TRBV6-3 to TRBJ1-2; D is unclear. V dropped 4 bases and J dropped 5 bases, with 8 bases sitting between them. The CDR3 is made up of 12 amino acids. The germline gives CDR1 MNHEY, CDR2 SVGEGT. Here the CDR3 DNA reads TGTGCCAGCAGTTTTCTAGATTATGGCTACACCTTC. Protein: CASSFLDYGYTF.

The rearrangement links TRBV6-5 to TRBJ2-3; TRBD2 matches at 10 bases. With V trimmed by 5 bases and J by 2 bases, 4 bases remained unmatched. The CDR3 totals 15 residues. Germline CDR1 is MNHEY and CDR2 is SVGAGI. Here the CDR3 DNA reads TGTGCCAGCAGTACACTAGCGGGGCTCACAGATACGCAGTATTTT. It yields the protein CASSTLAGLTDTQYF.

The chain links TRBV10-3 to TRBJ2-3; D gene unclear. Germline CDR1 ENHRY, CDR2 SYGVKD. The V gene lost 6 bases and the J gene lost 1 base, with 14 bases spanning the gap. CDR3 length: 15 residues. The CDR3 here is CAIRSMGQGTDTQYF. DNA of the CDR3: TGTGCCATCAGGAGTATGGGCCAGGGCACAGATACGCAGTATTTT.

The V gene is TRBV9, the J gene TRBJ2-5, with a possible D match to TRBD2 (6 bases). Trimming shortened V by 6 bases and J by 5 bases, and 17 bases separated the two germline ends. This CDR3 region has 14 residues. Germline CDR1 SGDLS, CDR2 YYNGEE. The CDR3 bases are TGTGCCAGCACGCAGACCCCTCGGGGGGAGACCCAGTACTTC. It translates to CASTQTPRGETQYF. Complete variable domain (other parts from reference TRBV9 and TRBJ2-5): DSGVTQTPKHLITATGQRVTLRCSPRSGDLSVYWYQQSLDQGLQFLIQYYNGEERAKGNILERFSAQQFPDLHSELNLSSLELGDSALYFCASTQTPRGETQYFGPGTRLLVL.

A single count supports this clone. V and J are TRBV5-1 and TRBJ1-3; D unresolved. The CDR3 runs 15 residues. Germline CDR1 SGHRS, CDR2 YFSETQ. The ends were cut back, 0 bases at V and 0 bases at J, with 7 bases in the middle. CDR3 coding DNA: TGCGCCAGCAGCTTGGATCAGAGCTCTGGAAACACCATATATTTT. Protein product: CASSLDQSSGNTIYF.

This clone was counted only a few times. The V gene is TRBV29-1, the J gene TRBJ1-5; TRBD1 matches at 7 bases. CDR3 size: 13 residues. V was clipped by 4 bases and J by 4 bases; unmatched bases: 4. Looked up from germline, CDR1 is SQVTM and CDR2 is ANQGSEA. In DNA form, the CDR3 reads TGCAGCGTTGGAGACAGGGTGAATCAGCCCCAGCATTTT. As protein: CSVGDRVNQPQHF.

This clone was counted a few times. The chain has TRBV30 and TRBJ2-7; no definite D call. CDR1 is GTSNPN, CDR2 SVGIG, per germline (reference sequence). This CDR3 spans 11 amino acids. V was clipped by 5 bases and J by 2 bases, with 7 bases between them. The DNA of the CDR3 is TGTGCCTGGGGCCTTGCCTACGAGCAGTACTTC. Its protein product is CAWGLAYEQYF.

The genes are TRBV9 and TRBJ2-7, with 12 nucleotides matching TRBD1. Germline CDR1 is SGDLS and CDR2 is YYNGEE. V trimming: 3 bases; J trimming: 4 bases; junction bases outside the gene matches: 5. CDR3 length: 15 amino acids. The CDR3 coding sequence is TGTGCCAGCAGCGGCGGGACAGGGGGCTTATACGAGCAGTACTTC. It specifies CASSGGTGGLYEQYF. Together with reference TRBV9 and TRBJ2-7, the CDR3 gives the full variable domain: DSGVTQTPKHLITATGQRVTLRCSPRSGDLSVYWYQQSLDQGLQFLIQYYNGEERAKGNILERFSAQQFPDLHSELNLSSLELGDSALYFCASSGGTGGLYEQYFGPGTRLTVT.

This chain connects TRBV6-5 to TRBJ1-3, with D possibly matching TRBD1 (6 bases). The CDR3 contains 14 residues. With 6 bases removed from V and 1 base from J, the gap between germline ends came to 10 bases. Germline CDR1 MNHEY, CDR2 SVGAGI. The CDR3 DNA is TGTGCCAGCAGCCCCACAGGGTCTGGAAACACCATATATTTT. Protein: CASSPTGSGNTIYF.

This clone was observed a single time. The chain recombines TRBV18 with TRBJ1-3; 7 positions agree with TRBD1. CDR1 and CDR2 from the germline V gene are KGHSH and LQKENI. V lost 2 bases and J lost 0; bases outside the gene matches: 7. The length of the CDR3 is 17 residues. The CDR3 region has the DNA TGTGCCAGCTCACCAGTCGGACAGGTCGGCTCTGGAAACACCATATATTTT. Amino acids: CASSPVGQVGSGNTIYF. Combining the CDR3 with reference TRBV18 and TRBJ1-3 gives the whole variable domain NAGVMQNPRHLVRRRGQEARLRCSPMKGHSHVYWYRQLPEEGLKFMVYLQKENIIDESGMPKERFSAEFPKEGPSILRIQQVVRGDSAAYFCASSPVGQVGSGNTIYFGEGSWLTVV.

The gene calls are TRBV7-2 and TRBJ1-3; D is unresolved. Germline V lookup: CDR1 SGHTA, CDR2 FQGNSA. CDR3 length: 15 amino acids. V lost 2 bases to trimming and J lost 2 bases, with 10 bases between them. This CDR3 is CASSLIPGTGNTIYF. As DNA, the CDR3 is TGTGCCAGCAGCTTAATTCCGGGAACTGGAAACACCATATATTTT. The complete variable domain, with remaining parts taken from reference TRBV7-2 and TRBJ1-3, reads GAGVSQSPSNKVTEKGKDVELRCDPISGHTALYWYRQSLGQGLEFLIYFQGNSAPDKSGLPSDRFSAERTGGSVSTLTIQRTQQEDSAVYLCASSLIPGTGNTIYFGEGSWLTVV.

V usage is TRBV28 and J usage is TRBJ1-5; D uncertain. The V end lost 3 bases, the J end lost 2 bases, and 11 bases lay between the germline ends. Germline V gene sequence: CDR1 MDHEN, CDR2 SYDVKM. This CDR3 has 15 residues. In nucleotides, the CDR3 is TGTGCCAGCAGTTTCAAACAGTCCCGCAATCAGCCCCAGCATTTT. It yields the protein CASSFKQSRNQPQHF.

This clone appeared a single time. This sequence joins TRBV4-1 and TRBJ1-3, with TRBD1 matching 9 bases. The CDR3 consists of 15 residues. Per germline, CDR1 MGHRA and CDR2 YSYEKL. V dropped 4 bases and J dropped 3; count of bases not matched to a gene: 4. The CDR3 reads CASSPSDRGGNTIYF. For the CDR3, the DNA is TGCGCCAGCAGCCCATCGGACAGGGGTGGAAACACCATATATTTT.

This sequence joins TRBV4-1 and TRBJ2-7, with a weak D call TRBD2 (6 bases). CDR1 is MGHRA, CDR2 YSYEKL, per germline. V gave up 3 bases and J gave up 5 bases, with 8 bases separating them. This CDR3 contains 12 residues. CDR3 in DNA: TGCGCCAGCAGCCAGCGGAGGGACGAGCAGTACTTC. Amino acids: CASSQRRDEQYF.

The V call is TRBV2, the J call TRBJ2-3; D possibly corresponds to TRBD1 (6 bases). The germline CDR1 and CDR2 sequences are SNHLY and FYNNEI. The CDR3 has 15 amino acids. V lost 4 bases, J lost 2 bases, and 13 bases lay in between. The CDR3 sequence is CASSGGHLPTDTQYF. The CDR3 bases are TGTGCCAGCAGTGGGGGACACCTGCCCACAGATACGCAGTATTTT.

This chain joins TRBV24-1 and TRBJ2-1; 11 nucleotides match TRBD2. Per germline, CDR1 KGHDR and CDR2 SFDVKD. There are 18 residues in the CDR3. V lost 1 base to trimming and J lost 5 bases; unmatched junction nucleotides: 9. Here the CDR3 reads CATSDLPPSGRPDNEQFF. The CDR3 DNA reads TGTGCCACCAGTGATTTACCTCCTAGCGGGAGGCCCGACAATGAGCAGTTCTTC.

CDR3 amino acids: CASSLAGVRNTEAFF. The CDR3 coding sequence is TGCGCCAGCAGCTTGGCAGGGGTTAGGAATACTGAAGCTTTCTTT. The V and J genes are TRBV5-1 and TRBJ1-1; possibly TRBD1 for D (6 bases). Trimming cost V 0 bases and J 5 bases, with 14 bases left between them. Germline CDR1 and CDR2: SGHRS and YFSETQ. This CDR3 contains 15 residues.

Concerning this clone: Distinct nucleotide sequences in the sample also encode this CDR3. The V gene is TRBV9, the J gene TRBJ2-3, with no clear D. Trimming removed 0 bases at V and 2 bases at J, with 7 bases between. Germline CDR1 SGDLS, CDR2 YYNGEE. CDR3 length equals 14 residues. The CDR3 bases are TGTGCCAGCAGCGTAGGGCAGCTCACAGATACGCAGTATTTT. Translated: CASSVGQLTDTQYF.

This chain links TRBV28 with TRBJ2-2; a weak D match, TRBD2 (6 bases). V lost 4 bases and J lost 3, with 15 bases in between. Germline assignment: CDR1 MDHEN and CDR2 SYDVKM. The CDR3 has 16 residues. CDR3 amino acids: CASSSRAWGDTGELFF. DNA for the CDR3: TGTGCCAGCAGTTCTAGGGCGTGGGGGGACACCGGGGAGCTGTTTTTT.

The V and J genes are TRBV5-6 and TRBJ2-1, with 11 nucleotides matching TRBD2. In germline, CDR1 is SGHDT, CDR2 YYEEEE. J gave up 6 bases and V 0 bases, and 8 bases lay outside the gene matches. The CDR3 covers 17 residues. The CDR3, as DNA: TGTGCCAGCAGCTTGGTTGGACTAGCGGGCGAGGCCAATGAGCAGTTCTTC. Its translation is CASSLVGLAGEANEQFF.

This clone was picked up one time. The chain uses TRBV7-9 and TRBJ1-2, with D possibly matching TRBD1 (5 bases). Trimming cost V 6 bases and J 0 bases, with 11 bases left between them. CDR1 is SEHNR, CDR2 FQNEAQ, per germline (reference sequence). This CDR3 is built from 14 residues. CDR3 region: CASSQDSANYGYTF. The CDR3 nucleotides are TGTGCCAGCAGTCAAGACAGCGCTAACTATGGCTACACCTTC.

This clone was observed a handful of times. CDR3 amino acids: CASSYLPGQDNSPLHF. The CDR3, as DNA: TGTGCCAGCAGTTACCTGCCGGGACAGGATAATTCACCCCTCCACTTT. This sequence joins TRBV6-5 and TRBJ1-6, with 8 bases aligning to TRBD1. The CDR3 spans 16 residues. Per germline, CDR1 MNHEY and CDR2 SVGAGI. The J segment lost 5 bases and the V segment lost 2 bases, leaving 5 bases of the junction unmatched.